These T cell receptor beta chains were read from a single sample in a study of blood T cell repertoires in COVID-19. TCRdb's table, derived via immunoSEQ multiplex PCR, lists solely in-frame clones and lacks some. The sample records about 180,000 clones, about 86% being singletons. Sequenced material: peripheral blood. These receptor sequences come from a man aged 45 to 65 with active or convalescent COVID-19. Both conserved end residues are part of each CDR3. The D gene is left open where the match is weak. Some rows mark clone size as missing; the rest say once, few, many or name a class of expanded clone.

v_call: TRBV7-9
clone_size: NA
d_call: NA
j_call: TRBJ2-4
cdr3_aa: CASSPSPKWLTKNIQYF
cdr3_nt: TGTGCCAGCAGCCCGTCTCCTAAGTGGTTGACCAAAAACATTCAGTACTTC

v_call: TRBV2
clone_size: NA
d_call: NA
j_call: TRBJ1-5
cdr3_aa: CASSENIGGSSQPQHF
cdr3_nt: TGTGCCAGCAGTGAAAATATAGGGGGATCCAGTCAGCCCCAGCATTTT

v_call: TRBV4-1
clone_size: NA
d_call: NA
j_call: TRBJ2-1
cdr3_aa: CASSQAGVGEQFF
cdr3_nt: TGCGCCAGCAGCCAAGCCGGGGTTGGCGAGCAGTTCTTC

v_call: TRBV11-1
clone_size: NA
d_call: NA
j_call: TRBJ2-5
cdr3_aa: CASSTGHYQETQYF
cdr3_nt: TGTGCCAGCAGCACCGGACACTACCAAGAGACCCAGTACTTC

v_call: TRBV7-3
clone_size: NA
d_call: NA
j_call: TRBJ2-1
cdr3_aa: CASSPQPGNQQFF
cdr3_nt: TGTGCCAGCAGCCCCCAGCCCGGGAACCAGCAGTTCTTC

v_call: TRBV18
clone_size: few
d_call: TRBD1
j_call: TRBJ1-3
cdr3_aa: CASSPRGGGAGSGNTIYF
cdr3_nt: TGTGCCAGCTCACCACGAGGAGGGGGCGCCGGCTCTGGAAACACCATATATTTT

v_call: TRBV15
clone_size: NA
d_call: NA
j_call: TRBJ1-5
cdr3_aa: CATRELTGSQPQHF
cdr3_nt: TGTGCCACACGAGAATTAACAGGGTCTCAGCCCCAGCATTTT

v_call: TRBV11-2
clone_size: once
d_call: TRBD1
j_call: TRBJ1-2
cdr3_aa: CASSLGGTAYGYTF
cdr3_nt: TGTGCCAGCAGCTTAGGAGGGACAGCATATGGCTACACCTTC

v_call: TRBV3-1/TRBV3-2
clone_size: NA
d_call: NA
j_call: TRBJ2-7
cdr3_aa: CASSQALPGEQYF
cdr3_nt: TGTGCCAGCAGCCAAGCTCTACCGGGGGAGCAGTACTTC

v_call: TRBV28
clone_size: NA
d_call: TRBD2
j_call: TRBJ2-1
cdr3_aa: CASSESGRLSNEQFF
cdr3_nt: TGTGCCAGCAGTGAAAGCGGGAGGTTAAGCAATGAGCAGTTCTTC

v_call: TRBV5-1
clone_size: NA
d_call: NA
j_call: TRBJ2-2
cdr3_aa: CASSPLMTGNTGELFF
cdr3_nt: TGCGCCAGCAGCCCCTTAATGACAGGGAACACCGGGGAGCTGTTTTTT

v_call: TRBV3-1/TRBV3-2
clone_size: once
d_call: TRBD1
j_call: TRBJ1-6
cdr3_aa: CASSQADRGGPVNNSPLHF
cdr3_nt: TGTGCCAGCAGCCAAGCGGACAGGGGGGGTCCGGTGAATAATTCACCCCTCCACTTT

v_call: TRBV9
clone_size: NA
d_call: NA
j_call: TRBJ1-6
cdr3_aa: CASSVGGDSRNSPLHF
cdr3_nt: TGTGCCAGCAGCGTAGGGGGAGACTCACGGAATTCACCCCTCCACTTT

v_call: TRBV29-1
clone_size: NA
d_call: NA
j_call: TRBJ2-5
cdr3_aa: CSVGLQLKETQYF
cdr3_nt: TGCAGCGTTGGTCTGCAGTTAAAAGAGACCCAGTACTTC

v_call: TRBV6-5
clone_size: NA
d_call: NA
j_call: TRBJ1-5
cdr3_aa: CASSHRFNQPQHF
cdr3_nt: TGTGCCAGCTCTCACAGGTTCAATCAGCCCCAGCATTTT

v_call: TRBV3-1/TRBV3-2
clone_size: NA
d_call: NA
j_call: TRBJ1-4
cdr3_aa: CAPRTGIKLFF
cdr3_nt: TGTGCGCCGAGGACGGGAATAAAACTGTTTTTT

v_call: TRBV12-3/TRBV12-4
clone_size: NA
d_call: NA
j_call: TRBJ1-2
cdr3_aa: CASRHRTVYGYTF
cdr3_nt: TGTGCCAGCAGGCATAGGACAGTGTATGGCTACACCTTC

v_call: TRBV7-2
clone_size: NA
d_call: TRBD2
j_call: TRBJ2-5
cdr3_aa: CASSLVGSGVTETQYF
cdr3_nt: TGTGCCAGCAGCTTAGTGGGTAGCGGGGTGACGGAGACCCAGTACTTC

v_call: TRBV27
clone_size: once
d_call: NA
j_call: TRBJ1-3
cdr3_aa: CASSPGTGNTIYF
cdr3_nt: TGTGCCAGCAGTCCAGGGACTGGAAACACCATATATTTT

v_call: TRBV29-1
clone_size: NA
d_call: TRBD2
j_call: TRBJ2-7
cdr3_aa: CSVRLAVSSYEQYF
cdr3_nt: TGCAGCGTTCGACTAGCGGTTAGCTCCTACGAGCAGTACTTC

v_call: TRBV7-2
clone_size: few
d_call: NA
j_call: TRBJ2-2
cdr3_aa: CASRKEGTGELFF
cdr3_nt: TGTGCCAGCAGGAAAGAGGGCACCGGGGAGCTGTTTTTT

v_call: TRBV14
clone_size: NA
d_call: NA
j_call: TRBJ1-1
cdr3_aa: CASSHSLRGAANTEAFF
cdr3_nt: TGTGCCAGCAGCCACTCCCTTCGCGGGGCAGCCAACACTGAAGCTTTCTTT

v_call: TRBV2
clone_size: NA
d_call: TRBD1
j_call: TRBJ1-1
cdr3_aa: CASSEGTGGWNTEAFF
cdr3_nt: TGTGCCAGCAGTGAAGGGACAGGGGGATGGAACACTGAAGCTTTCTTT

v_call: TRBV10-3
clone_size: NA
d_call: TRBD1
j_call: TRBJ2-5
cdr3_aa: CAIRRQGGQETQYF
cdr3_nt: TGTGCCATCCGTCGACAGGGGGGTCAAGAGACCCAGTACTTC

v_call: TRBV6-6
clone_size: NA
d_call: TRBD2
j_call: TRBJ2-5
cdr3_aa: CATGGGGAETQYF
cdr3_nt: TGTGCCACCGGGGGGGGAGGGGCAGAGACCCAGTACTTC

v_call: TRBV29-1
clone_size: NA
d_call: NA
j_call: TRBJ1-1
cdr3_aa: CSVDGSQNTEAFF
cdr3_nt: TGCAGCGTTGATGGCAGTCAAAACACTGAAGCTTTCTTT

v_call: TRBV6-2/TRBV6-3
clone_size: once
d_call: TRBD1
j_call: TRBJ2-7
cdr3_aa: CASSPGTGRTYEQYF
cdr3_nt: TGTGCCAGCAGCCCCGGGACAGGGAGGACCTACGAGCAGTACTTC

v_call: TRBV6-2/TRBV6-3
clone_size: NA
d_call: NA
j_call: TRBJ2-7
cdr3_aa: CASSPLWDSHREQYF
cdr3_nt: TGTGCCAGCAGTCCCCTGTGGGACTCCCATCGCGAGCAGTACTTC

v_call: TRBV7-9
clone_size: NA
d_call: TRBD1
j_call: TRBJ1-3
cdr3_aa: CASSLEGQATYTIYF
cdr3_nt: TGTGCCAGCAGCTTAGAGGGACAGGCGACGTACACCATATATTTT